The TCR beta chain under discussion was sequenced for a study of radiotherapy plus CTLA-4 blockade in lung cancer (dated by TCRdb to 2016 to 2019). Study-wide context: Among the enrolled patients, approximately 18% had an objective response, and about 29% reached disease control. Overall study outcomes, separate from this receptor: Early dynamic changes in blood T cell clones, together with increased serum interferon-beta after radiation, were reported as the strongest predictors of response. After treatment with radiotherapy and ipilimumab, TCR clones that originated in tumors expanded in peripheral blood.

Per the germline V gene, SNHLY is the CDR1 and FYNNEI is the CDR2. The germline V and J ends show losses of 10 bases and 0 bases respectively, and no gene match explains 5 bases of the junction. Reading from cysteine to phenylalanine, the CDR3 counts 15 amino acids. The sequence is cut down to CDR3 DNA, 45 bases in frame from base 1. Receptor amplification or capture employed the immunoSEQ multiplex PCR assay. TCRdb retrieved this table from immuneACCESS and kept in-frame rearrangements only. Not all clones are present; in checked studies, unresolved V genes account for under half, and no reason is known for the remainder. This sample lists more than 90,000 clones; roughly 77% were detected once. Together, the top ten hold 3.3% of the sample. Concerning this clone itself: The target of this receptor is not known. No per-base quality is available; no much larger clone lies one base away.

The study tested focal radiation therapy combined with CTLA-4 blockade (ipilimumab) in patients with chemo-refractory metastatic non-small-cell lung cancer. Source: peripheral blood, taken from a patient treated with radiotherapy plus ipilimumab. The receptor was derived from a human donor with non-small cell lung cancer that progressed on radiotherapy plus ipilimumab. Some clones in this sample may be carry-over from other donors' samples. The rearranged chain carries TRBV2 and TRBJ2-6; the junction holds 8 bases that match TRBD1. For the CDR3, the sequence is CAIDRGGSGANVLTF. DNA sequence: TGTGCCATTGACAGGGGAGGCTCTGGGGCCAACGTCCTGACTTTC.